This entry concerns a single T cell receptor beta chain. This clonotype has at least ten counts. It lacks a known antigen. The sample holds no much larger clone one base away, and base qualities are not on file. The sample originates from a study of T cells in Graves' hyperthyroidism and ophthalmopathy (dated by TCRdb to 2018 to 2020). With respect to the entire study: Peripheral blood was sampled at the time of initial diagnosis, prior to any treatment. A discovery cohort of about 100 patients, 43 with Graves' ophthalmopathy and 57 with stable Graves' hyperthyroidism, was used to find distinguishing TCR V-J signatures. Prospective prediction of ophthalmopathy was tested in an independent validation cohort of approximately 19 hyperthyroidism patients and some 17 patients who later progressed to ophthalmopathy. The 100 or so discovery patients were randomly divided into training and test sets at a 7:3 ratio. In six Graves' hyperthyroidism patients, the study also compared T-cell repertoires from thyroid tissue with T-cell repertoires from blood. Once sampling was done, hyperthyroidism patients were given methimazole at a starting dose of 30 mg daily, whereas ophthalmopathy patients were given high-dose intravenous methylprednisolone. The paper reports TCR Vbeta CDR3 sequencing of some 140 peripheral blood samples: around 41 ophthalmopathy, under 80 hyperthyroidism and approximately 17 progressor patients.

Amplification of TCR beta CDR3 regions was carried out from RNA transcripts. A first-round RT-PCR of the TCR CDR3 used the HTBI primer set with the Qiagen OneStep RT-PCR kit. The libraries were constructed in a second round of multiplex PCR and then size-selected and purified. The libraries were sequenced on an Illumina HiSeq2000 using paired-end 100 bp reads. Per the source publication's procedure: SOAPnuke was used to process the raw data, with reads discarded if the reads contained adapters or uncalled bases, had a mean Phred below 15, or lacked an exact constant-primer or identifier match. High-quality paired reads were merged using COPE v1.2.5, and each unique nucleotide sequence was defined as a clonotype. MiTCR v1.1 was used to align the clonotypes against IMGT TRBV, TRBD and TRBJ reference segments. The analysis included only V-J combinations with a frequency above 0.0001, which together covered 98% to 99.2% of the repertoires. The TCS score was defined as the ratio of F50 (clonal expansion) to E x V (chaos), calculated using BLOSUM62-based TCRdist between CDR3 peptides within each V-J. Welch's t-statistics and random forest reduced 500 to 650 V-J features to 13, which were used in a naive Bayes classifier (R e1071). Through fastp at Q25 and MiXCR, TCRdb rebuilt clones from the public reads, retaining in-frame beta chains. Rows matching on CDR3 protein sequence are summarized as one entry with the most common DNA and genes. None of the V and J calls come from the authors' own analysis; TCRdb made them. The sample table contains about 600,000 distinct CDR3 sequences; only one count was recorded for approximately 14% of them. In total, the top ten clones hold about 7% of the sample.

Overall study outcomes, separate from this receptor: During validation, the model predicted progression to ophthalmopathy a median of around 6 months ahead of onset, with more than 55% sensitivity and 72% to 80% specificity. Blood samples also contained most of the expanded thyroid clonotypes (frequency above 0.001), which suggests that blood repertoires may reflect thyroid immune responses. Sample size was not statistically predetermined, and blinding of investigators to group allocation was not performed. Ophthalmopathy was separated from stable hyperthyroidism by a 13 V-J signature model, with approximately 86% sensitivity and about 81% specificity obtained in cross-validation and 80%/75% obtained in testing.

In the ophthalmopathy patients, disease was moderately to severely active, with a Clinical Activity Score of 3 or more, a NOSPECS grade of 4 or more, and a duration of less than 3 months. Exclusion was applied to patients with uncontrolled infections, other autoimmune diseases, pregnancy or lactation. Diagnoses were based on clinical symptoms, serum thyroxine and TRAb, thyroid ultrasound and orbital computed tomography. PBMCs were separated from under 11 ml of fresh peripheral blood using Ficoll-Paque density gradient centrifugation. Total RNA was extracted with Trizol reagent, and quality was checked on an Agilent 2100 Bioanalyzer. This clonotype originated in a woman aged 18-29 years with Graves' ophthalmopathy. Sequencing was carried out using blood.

The bases read TGCAGCGTTGTCCCCCTAGCGGGAGGGACAGATACGCAGTATTTT. It encodes CSVVPLAGGTDTQYF. Recombination linked TRBV29-1 to TRBJ2-3; 12 of the junction bases match TRBD2. From a lookup of the germline V gene, CDR1 and CDR2 are SQVTM and ANQGSEA. The CDR3 measures 15 amino acids from cysteine to phenylalanine. The kept DNA is CDR3 alone, 45 bases in frame from the first base. Here V drops 4 bases and J drops 3 bases, and the junction holds 5 bases not matched to any gene.